The 31 T cell receptor beta chains below come from one sample, sequenced in a study of identical twins. Using its own MiXCR run on the 5' RACE reads, TCRdb lists one record per CDR3 protein. The table lists hundreds of thousands of distinct CDR3 sequences, roughly 6% of them singletons. The sequencing sample was made of naive T cells sorted from blood. The receptors derive from a man younger than 35 in good health.

The chain has TRBV12-3 or TRBV12-4 and TRBJ2-5; 7 bases map to TRBD1. J lost 5 bases, V lost 11 bases, and 11 bases had no gene match. This CDR3 has 13 residues. CDR3 nucleotide sequence: TGTGCCGCCGCTAACGGACAGGTTGAGACCCAGTACTTC. It encodes CAAANGQVETQYF.

This clonotype came up a few times. The chain couples TRBV6-2 or TRBV6-3 to TRBJ2-7; either TRBD1 or TRBD2 may fit D (5 bases each). Trimming took off 4 bases at V and 1 base at J, with 23 bases between the two ends. From germline, CDR1 is MNHEY and CDR2 SVGEGT. The CDR3 is made up of 18 amino acids. CDR3 in DNA: TGTGCCAGCAGTTCCGAACTGCTAGGACCTGAGGGGTCCTACGAGCAGTACTTC. It codes for CASSSELLGPEGSYEQYF.

This clonotype was picked up many times. This chain joins TRBV10-3 and TRBJ2-7; D not certain. Germline CDR1 reads ENHRY; CDR2 reads SYGVKD. The CDR3 totals 13 residues. Trimming took off 2 bases at V and 2 bases at J, with 7 bases between the two ends. The DNA for the CDR3 is TGTGCCATCAGTGAGGACAATACCTACGAGCAGTACTTC. Translation gives CAISEDNTYEQYF.

This clonotype was seen a handful of times. The chain has TRBV11-2 and TRBJ2-3; TRBD2 matches at 8 bases. The CDR3 runs to 13 residues. CDR1 and CDR2 from the germline V gene are SGHAT and FQNNGV. The ends lost 6 bases at V and 4 bases at J; junction bases unmatched: 3. The CDR3 nucleotides read TGTGCCAGCAGGGGACTAGGTGCAGATACGCAGTATTTT. Protein sequence: CASRGLGADTQYF.

This clonotype was detected many times. The chain uses TRBV10-2 and TRBJ1-1, with 9 bases lining up with TRBD1. Germline CDR1 WSHSY, CDR2 SAAADI. The CDR3 has 16 amino acids. Germline trimming cut 7 bases from V and 1 base from J; bases unmatched to any gene: 10. CDR3 nucleotides: TGCGCCAGCATTGACGTAGTGGGACAGGGGAACACTGAAGCTTTCTTT. It is translated as CASIDVVGQGNTEAFF.

This clonotype was found a few times. V is TRBV20-1 and J is TRBJ1-5; D is uncertain. Germline-derived CDR1 and CDR2 are DFQATT and SNEGSKA (reference sequence). This CDR3 has 14 amino acids. V was clipped by 3 bases and J by 0 bases, with 9 bases between them. As DNA, the CDR3 is TGCAGTGCTAGCACCCAGGATAGCAATCAGCCCCAGCATTTT. Translating it yields CSASTQDSNQPQHF.

The genes are TRBV18 and TRBJ2-1, with no clear D. CDR1 is KGHSH and CDR2 is LQKENI in the germline V gene. The CDR3 spans 15 residues. V dropped 3 bases and J dropped 2 bases, with 11 bases sitting between them. The DNA of the CDR3 is TGTGCCAGCTCACCCAAAATGCCCCCCTACAATGAGCAGTTCTTC. Its protein product is CASSPKMPPYNEQFF. Drawing the rest from reference TRBV18 and TRBJ2-1, the complete variable domain is NAGVMQNPRHLVRRRGQEARLRCSPMKGHSHVYWYRQLPEEGLKFMVYLQKENIIDESGMPKERFSAEFPKEGPSILRIQQVVRGDSAAYFCASSPKMPPYNEQFFGPGTRLTVL.

There are many counts of this clonotype. J is TRBJ2-2 and V is TRBV29-1; D is unclear. V was pared by 1 base and J by 4 bases, with 10 bases between. The germline gives CDR1 SQVTM, CDR2 ANQGSEA. The CDR3 length is 14 residues. The CDR3 DNA follows: TGCAGCGTTGAAGCCCGGGTGGCCACCGGGGAGCTGTTTTTT. Its protein is CSVEARVATGELFF.

This clonotype was found many times. The V gene is TRBV12-3 or TRBV12-4, the J gene TRBJ1-4, with D hard to call. The germline V and J ends were trimmed by 5 bases and 8 bases, with 15 bases remaining between them. This CDR3 region has 14 residues. CDR3 DNA: TGTGCCAGCAGTGTCCAGGAGGCCGAGGAAAAACTGTTTTTT. It is translated as CASSVQEAEEKLFF.

This clonotype was found many times. This sequence joins TRBV7-2 and TRBJ2-7; 11 bases match TRBD2. The trim removed 4 bases at V and 4 bases at J, leaving 6 bases unmatched. The germline CDR1 and CDR2 sequences are SGHTA and FQGNSA. The CDR3 covers 15 residues. CDR3 amino acids: CASSSLAGGVYEQYF. The CDR3 nucleotides read TGTGCCAGCAGCTCCCTAGCGGGAGGCGTTTACGAGCAGTACTTC.

This clonotype was found many times. The V and J genes are TRBV20-1 and TRBJ2-7, with TRBD1 identical over 7 bases. V shed 0 bases and J 5 bases; nucleotides not matched to a gene: 7. CDR3 length: 14 residues. Germline assignment: CDR1 DFQATT and CDR2 SNEGSKA (reference sequence). The CDR3 DNA reads TGCAGTGCTAGAGACCGGGACAGACTCGACGAGCAGTACTTC. This codes for CSARDRDRLDEQYF.

The sample holds a few counts of this clonotype. The chain links TRBV25-1 to TRBJ2-5; TRBD1 might be the D (5 bases). Germline values: CDR1 MGHDK, CDR2 SYGVNS. The CDR3 is 15 amino acids. V dropped 5 bases and J dropped 4 bases, with 17 bases sitting between them. This chain's CDR3 is CASSPPLGQGETQYF. The CDR3 DNA reads TGTGCCAGCAGTCCTCCCCTGGGGCAAGGAGAGACCCAGTACTTC.

The V gene is TRBV27, the J gene TRBJ1-5; 9 bases map to TRBD1. CDR1 is MNHEY, CDR2 SMNVEV, per germline (reference sequence). V shed 5 bases, J shed 1 base, and the junction held 3 bases outside the gene matches. This CDR3 is built from 15 residues. The CDR3 sequence is CASSGTGFSNQPQHF. In DNA, the CDR3 is TGTGCCAGCAGTGGGACAGGGTTCAGCAATCAGCCCCAGCATTTT.

The rearrangement joins TRBV5-1 to TRBJ1-4; 7 positions match TRBD1. There are 15 residues in the CDR3. Germline trimming cut 1 base from V and 8 bases from J; bases unmatched to any gene: 8. Germline assignment: CDR1 SGHRS and CDR2 YFSETQ. CDR3 region: CASSLSGTAGEKLFF. The CDR3 bases are TGCGCCAGCAGCTTGTCCGGGACAGCGGGCGAAAAACTGTTTTTT.

This chain links TRBV28 with TRBJ2-2; D might be TRBD1 (6 bases). Germline V CDR1 and CDR2: MDHEN, SYDVKM. This CDR3 has 15 amino acids. V gave up 9 bases and J gave up 0 bases, with 14 bases separating them. CDR3: CASSRGNTNTGELFF. The DNA for the CDR3 is TGTGCCAGTTCGAGGGGGAATACGAACACCGGGGAGCTGTTTTTT.

This clonotype was counted only a few times. The J gene is TRBJ2-7, the V gene TRBV6-2 or TRBV6-3; D remains unclear. Germline V gene lookup returns CDR1 MNHEY and CDR2 SVGEGT. V lost 6 bases and J lost 2, with 14 bases in between. The CDR3 has 14 residues. CDR3: CASSYDRVAYEQYV. The CDR3 DNA sequence: TGTGCCAGCAGCTACGACCGAGTCGCCTACGAGCAGTACGTC.

There are many counts of this clonotype. The chain carries TRBV28 and TRBJ2-7, with D perhaps TRBD1 (5 bases). Trimming took off 6 bases at V and 6 bases at J, with 15 bases between the two ends. CDR1 MDHEN and CDR2 SYDVKM come from the germline V gene. The CDR3 has 13 amino acids. The CDR3 reads CASRGMLRGEQYF. Here the CDR3 DNA reads TGTGCCAGCAGGGGGATGTTAAGGGGCGAGCAGTACTTC.

This clonotype was counted at least ten times. The chain links TRBV6-1 to TRBJ2-7; the D is unclear. Germline values: CDR1 MNHNS, CDR2 SASEGT. Trimming removed 7 bases from V and 0 bases from J, with 13 bases in between. The CDR3 has 14 amino acids. The CDR3 sequence: CASTTGGSSYEQYV. DNA for the CDR3: TGTGCCAGCACCACGGGCGGCAGCTCCTACGAGCAGTACGTC.

The rearrangement joins TRBV11-3 to TRBJ2-7, with D hard to call. Trimming took off 4 bases at V and 2 bases at J, with 9 bases between the two ends. This CDR3 has 13 residues. Germline V gene sequence: CDR1 SGHNT, CDR2 YENEEA. The DNA for the CDR3 is TGTGCCAGCAGCTATGAGTTCGCCTACGAGCAGTACGTC. Translating gives CASSYEFAYEQYV.

The sample holds many counts of this clonotype. The chain employs TRBV29-1 and TRBJ2-7; 16 bases line up with TRBD2. The junction had 12 bases not matched to a gene; V was cut back by 6 bases and J by 4 bases. Germline CDR1 reads SQVTM; CDR2 reads ANQGSEA. The CDR3 loop spans 17 amino acids. The CDR3 reads CSVAGTSGRASLYEQYF. The CDR3 coding sequence is TGCAGCGTGGCGGGGACTAGCGGGAGGGCCAGCTTATACGAGCAGTACTTC.

This clonotype was found many times. The DNA for the CDR3 is TGCAGTGCCCGGGAGATTAGCACAGATACGCAGTATTTT. Translation gives CSAREISTDTQYF. The chain is built from TRBV20-1 and TRBJ2-3; weak D call: TRBD2 (6 bases). CDR3 length: 13 amino acids. V was cut by 6 bases and J by 0 bases, with 10 bases left in between. Germline lookup yields CDR1 DFQATT and CDR2 SNEGSKA (reference sequence).

Ten or more counts support this clonotype. This chain uses TRBV3-1 with TRBJ2-1; 11 nucleotides match TRBD2. Germline CDR1 LGHDT, CDR2 YNNKEL (reference sequence). This CDR3 has 16 amino acids. V was pared by 0 bases and J by 10 bases, with 8 bases of the junction left unmatched. CDR3 region: CASSQELLAGAREQFF. In DNA, the CDR3 is TGTGCCAGCAGCCAAGAGTTACTAGCGGGAGCTAGGGAGCAGTTCTTC.

This clonotype was counted ten times or more. The chain joins TRBV6-1 to TRBJ2-7; 7 bases align to TRBD1. The V and J ends lost 7 bases and 10 bases, in that order; junction bases with no gene match: 19. The CDR3 loop spans 15 amino acids. Germline V gene sequence: CDR1 MNHNS, CDR2 SASEGT. This CDR3 is CASKSGQLRGAIQYV. The CDR3 DNA is TGTGCCAGCAAATCGGGACAGCTCCGGGGAGCTATCCAGTACGTC.

The rearrangement uses TRBV19 and TRBJ1-1; D unresolved. Germline V gene lookup returns CDR1 LNHDA and CDR2 SQIVND (reference sequence). V lost 5 bases and J lost 1, with 8 bases in between. The CDR3 contains 13 residues. The CDR3 nucleotides read TGTGCCAGTAGTCAGAGACAGAACACTGAAGCTTTCTTT. As protein: CASSQRQNTEAFF. The whole variable domain, filled in from reference TRBV19 and TRBJ1-1, reads DGGITQSPKYLFRKEGQNVTLSCEQNLNHDAMYWYRQDPGQGLRLIYYSQIVNDFQKGDIAEGYSVSREKKESFPLTVTSAQKNPTAFYLCASSQRQNTEAFFGQGTRLTVV.

The sample holds many counts of this clonotype. The rearrangement links TRBV12-3 or TRBV12-4 to TRBJ2-2, with D unclear. Trimming cost V 7 bases and J 0 bases, with 12 bases left between them. The CDR3 totals 15 residues. CDR3 bases: TGTGCCAGCACCCTCAGTGGTACGAACACCGGGGAGCTGTTTTTT. Its protein is CASTLSGTNTGELFF.

This clonotype was recorded a few times. The gene calls are TRBV10-3 and TRBJ1-1; 8 bases line up with TRBD1. CDR1 ENHRY and CDR2 SYGVKD come from the germline V gene. Trimming at V came to 5 bases and at J to 2 bases, leaving 4 bases not matched to a gene. The CDR3 spans 14 residues. CDR3 in DNA: TGTGCCATCAGTTTACAGGGGGAAAACACTGAAGCTTTCTTT. Its translation is CAISLQGENTEAFF.

This clonotype was recorded at least ten times. V gene TRBV20-1 combines with J gene TRBJ1-5; D unresolved. The V end lost 3 bases, the J end lost 8 bases, and 11 bases lay between the germline ends. This CDR3 has 12 amino acids. The germline gives CDR1 DFQATT, CDR2 SNEGSKA (reference sequence). CDR3 DNA sequence: TGCAGTGCTAGCCACAAGGGCGAGCCCCAGCATTTT. This codes for CSASHKGEPQHF.

In regard to this clonotype: An end of the junction does not agree with germline; a read error may underlie this. J is TRBJ2-1 and V is TRBV5-1; the D is unclear. Germline-derived CDR1 and CDR2 are SGHRS and YFSETQ. The CDR3 sequence is 14 residues long. The chain's CDR3 is CVSTDHMQHNEQFF. CDR3 coding DNA: TGCGTCAGCACCGACCATATGCAACACAATGAGCAGTTCTTC.

This chain joins TRBV7-2 and TRBJ2-3; TRBD2 might be the D (6 bases). Germline V gene lookup returns CDR1 SGHTA and CDR2 FQGNSA. V dropped 1 base and J dropped 2 bases, with 13 bases sitting between them. The CDR3 contains 16 residues. The CDR3 region has the DNA TGTGCCAGCAGCTTAGTCGGGGGTTACTACACAGATACGCAGTATTTT. It is translated as CASSLVGGYYTDTQYF.

This clonotype was seen many times. This sequence joins TRBV28 and TRBJ2-3, with D unresolved. With 10 bases removed from V and 1 base from J, the gap between germline ends came to 9 bases. Germline V CDR1 and CDR2: MDHEN, SYDVKM. The CDR3 has 12 amino acids. The CDR3 nucleotides are TGTGCCATGAGAGATGGCACAGATACGCAGTATTTT. Protein sequence: CAMRDGTDTQYF.

This clonotype occurred a few times. The genes are TRBV2 and TRBJ2-1; the D is unclear. Between the trimmed V and J ends, which lost 9 bases and 9 bases, there was a span of 9 bases. Looked up from germline, CDR1 is SNHLY and CDR2 is FYNNEI. The CDR3 is made up of 10 amino acids. CDR3 bases: TGTGCCAGTGAATTGGCTGAGCAGTTCTTC. Encoded protein: CASELAEQFF.